What follows is one T cell receptor (beta chain) and its context. Its antigen is as yet unknown. The assay was immunoSEQ multiplex PCR, and TCRdb's table has in-frame clones only and misses some. The table has roughly 56,000 clones, 88% seen once. The data derive from a study of PD-1 blockade in classical Hodgkin lymphoma. Findings of the study overall: Prior to therapy, complete responders displayed diversity much like that of newly diagnosed patients.

All the patients suffered relapse after autologous stem cell transplantation, and brentuximab vedotin exposure differed. Trimming left V 4 bases short and J 4 bases short, with 14 bases between. CDR1 and CDR2 (germline): SGHRS, YFSETQ. The CDR3 length is 15 residues. The source is a human donor with classical Hodgkin lymphoma. This sequence joins TRBV5-1 and TRBJ2-2, with D perhaps being TRBD1 or TRBD2 (5 bases each). The sample in question was peripheral blood mononuclear cells (PBMCs), obtained before the second cycle of nivolumab. The CDR3 DNA follows: TGCGCCAGCAGCCGGGACGGCTCTGGCACCGGGGAGCTGTTTTTT. This sequence encodes CASSRDGSGTGELFF.